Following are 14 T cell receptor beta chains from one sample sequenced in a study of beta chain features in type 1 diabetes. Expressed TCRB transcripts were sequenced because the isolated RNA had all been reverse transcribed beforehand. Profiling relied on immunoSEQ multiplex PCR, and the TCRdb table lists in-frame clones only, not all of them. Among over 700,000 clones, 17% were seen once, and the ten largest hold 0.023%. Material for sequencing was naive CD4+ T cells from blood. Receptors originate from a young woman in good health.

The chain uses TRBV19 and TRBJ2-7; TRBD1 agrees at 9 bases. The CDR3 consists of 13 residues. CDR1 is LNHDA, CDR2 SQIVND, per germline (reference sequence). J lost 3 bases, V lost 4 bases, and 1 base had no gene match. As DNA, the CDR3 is TGTGCCAGTAGTAGGGACAGGGACTACGAGCAGTACTTC. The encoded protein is CASSRDRDYEQYF.

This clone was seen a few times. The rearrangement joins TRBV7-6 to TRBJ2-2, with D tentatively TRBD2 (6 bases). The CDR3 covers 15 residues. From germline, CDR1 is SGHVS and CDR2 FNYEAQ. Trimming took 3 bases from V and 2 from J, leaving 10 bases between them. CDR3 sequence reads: CASSLVSGNTGELFF. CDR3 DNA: TGTGCCAGCAGCTTGGTTAGCGGTAACACCGGGGAGCTGTTTTTT. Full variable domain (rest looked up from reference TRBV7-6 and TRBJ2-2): GAGVSQSPRYKVTKRGQDVALRCDPISGHVSLYWYRQALGQGPEFLTYFNYEAQQDKSGLPNDRFSAERPEGSISTLTIQRTEQRDSAMYRCASSLVSGNTGELFFGEGSRLTVL.

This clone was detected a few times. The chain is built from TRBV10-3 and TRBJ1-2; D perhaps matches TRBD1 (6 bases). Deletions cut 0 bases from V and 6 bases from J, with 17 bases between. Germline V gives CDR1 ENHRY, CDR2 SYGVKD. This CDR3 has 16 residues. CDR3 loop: CAISESIAGGRDGYTF. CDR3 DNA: TGTGCCATCAGTGAGTCGATAGCTGGGGGGCGTGATGGCTACACCTTC.

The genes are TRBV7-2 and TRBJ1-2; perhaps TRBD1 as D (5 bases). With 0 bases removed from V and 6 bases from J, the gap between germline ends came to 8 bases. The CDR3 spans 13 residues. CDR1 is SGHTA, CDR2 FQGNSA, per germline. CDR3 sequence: CASSLAGGDGYTF. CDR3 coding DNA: TGTGCCAGCAGCTTAGCTGGGGGAGATGGCTACACCTTC.

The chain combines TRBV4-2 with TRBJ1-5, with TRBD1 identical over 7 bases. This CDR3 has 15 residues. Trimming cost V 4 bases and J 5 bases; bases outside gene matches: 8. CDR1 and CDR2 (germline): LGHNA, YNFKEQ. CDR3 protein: CASSPLQGPYQPQHF. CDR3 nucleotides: TGTGCCAGCAGCCCTCTACAGGGGCCGTATCAGCCCCAGCATTTT.

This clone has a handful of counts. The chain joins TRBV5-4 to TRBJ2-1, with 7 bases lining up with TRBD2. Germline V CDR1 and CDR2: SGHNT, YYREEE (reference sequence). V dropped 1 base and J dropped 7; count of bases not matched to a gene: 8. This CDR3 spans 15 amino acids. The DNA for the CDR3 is TGTGCCAGCAGCTTGAGAAGCGGGATTACGAATGAGCAGTTCTTC. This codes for CASSLRSGITNEQFF.

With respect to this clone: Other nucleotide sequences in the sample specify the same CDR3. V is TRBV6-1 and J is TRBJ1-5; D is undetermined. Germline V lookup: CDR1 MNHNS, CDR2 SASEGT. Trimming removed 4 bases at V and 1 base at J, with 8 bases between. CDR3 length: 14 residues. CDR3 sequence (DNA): TGTGCCAGCAGTGGTCGCGGGAGCAATCAGCCCCAGCATTTT. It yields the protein CASSGRGSNQPQHF.

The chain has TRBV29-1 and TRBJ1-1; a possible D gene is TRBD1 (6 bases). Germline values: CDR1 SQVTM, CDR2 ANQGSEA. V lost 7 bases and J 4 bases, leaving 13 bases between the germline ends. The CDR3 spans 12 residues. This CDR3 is CSANRVSTEAFF. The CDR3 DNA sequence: TGCAGCGCGAACAGGGTAAGCACTGAAGCTTTCTTT. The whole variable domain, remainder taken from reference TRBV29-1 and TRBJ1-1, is SAVISQKPSRDICQRGTSLTIQCQVDSQVTMMFWYRQQPGQSLTLIATANQGSEATYESGFVIDKFPISRPNLTFSTLTVSNMSPEDSSIYLCSANRVSTEAFFGQGTRLTVV.

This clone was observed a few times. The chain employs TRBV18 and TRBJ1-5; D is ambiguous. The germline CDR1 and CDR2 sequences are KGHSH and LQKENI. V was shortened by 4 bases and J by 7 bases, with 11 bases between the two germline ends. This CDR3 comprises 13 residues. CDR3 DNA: TGTGCCAGCTCACTCGGGGTCGGGCAGCCCCAGCATTTT. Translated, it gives CASSLGVGQPQHF.

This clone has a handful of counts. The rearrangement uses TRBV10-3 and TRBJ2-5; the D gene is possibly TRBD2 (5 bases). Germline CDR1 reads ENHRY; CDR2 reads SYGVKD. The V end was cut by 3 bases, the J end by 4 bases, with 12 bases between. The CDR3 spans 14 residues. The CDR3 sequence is CAISDLGNRETQYF. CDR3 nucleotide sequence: TGTGCCATCAGTGACCTCGGGAACCGAGAGACCCAGTACTTC.

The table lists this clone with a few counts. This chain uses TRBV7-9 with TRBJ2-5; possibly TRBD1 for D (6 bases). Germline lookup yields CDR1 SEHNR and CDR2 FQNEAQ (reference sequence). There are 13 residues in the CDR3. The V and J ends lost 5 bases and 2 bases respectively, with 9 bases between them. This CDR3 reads CASSNGQQETQYF. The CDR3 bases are TGTGCCAGCAGCAACGGACAGCAAGAGACCCAGTACTTC.

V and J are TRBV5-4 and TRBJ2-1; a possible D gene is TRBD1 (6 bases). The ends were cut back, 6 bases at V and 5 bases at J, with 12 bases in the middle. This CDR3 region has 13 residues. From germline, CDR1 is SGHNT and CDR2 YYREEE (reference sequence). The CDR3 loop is CASISGQHNEQFF. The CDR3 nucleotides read TGTGCCAGCATTTCGGGACAACACAATGAGCAGTTCTTC.

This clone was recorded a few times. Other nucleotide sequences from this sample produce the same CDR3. For the CDR3, the DNA is TGCAGCGTTGGGAAAGGGGACAGGGTGCTTGCCGGGGAGCTGTTTTTT. Amino acid sequence: CSVGKGDRVLAGELFF. The V call is TRBV29-1, the J call TRBJ2-2; 9 bases are shared with TRBD1. The CDR3 spans 16 residues. From germline, CDR1 is SQVTM and CDR2 ANQGSEA. The J segment lost 6 bases and the V segment lost 4 bases, leaving 12 bases of the junction unmatched.

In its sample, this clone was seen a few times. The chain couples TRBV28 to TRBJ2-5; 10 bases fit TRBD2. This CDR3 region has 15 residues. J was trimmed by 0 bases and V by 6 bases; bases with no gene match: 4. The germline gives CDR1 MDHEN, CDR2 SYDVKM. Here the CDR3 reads CASSGTSANQETQYF. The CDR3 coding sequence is TGTGCCAGCAGCGGGACTAGCGCCAACCAAGAGACCCAGTACTTC.